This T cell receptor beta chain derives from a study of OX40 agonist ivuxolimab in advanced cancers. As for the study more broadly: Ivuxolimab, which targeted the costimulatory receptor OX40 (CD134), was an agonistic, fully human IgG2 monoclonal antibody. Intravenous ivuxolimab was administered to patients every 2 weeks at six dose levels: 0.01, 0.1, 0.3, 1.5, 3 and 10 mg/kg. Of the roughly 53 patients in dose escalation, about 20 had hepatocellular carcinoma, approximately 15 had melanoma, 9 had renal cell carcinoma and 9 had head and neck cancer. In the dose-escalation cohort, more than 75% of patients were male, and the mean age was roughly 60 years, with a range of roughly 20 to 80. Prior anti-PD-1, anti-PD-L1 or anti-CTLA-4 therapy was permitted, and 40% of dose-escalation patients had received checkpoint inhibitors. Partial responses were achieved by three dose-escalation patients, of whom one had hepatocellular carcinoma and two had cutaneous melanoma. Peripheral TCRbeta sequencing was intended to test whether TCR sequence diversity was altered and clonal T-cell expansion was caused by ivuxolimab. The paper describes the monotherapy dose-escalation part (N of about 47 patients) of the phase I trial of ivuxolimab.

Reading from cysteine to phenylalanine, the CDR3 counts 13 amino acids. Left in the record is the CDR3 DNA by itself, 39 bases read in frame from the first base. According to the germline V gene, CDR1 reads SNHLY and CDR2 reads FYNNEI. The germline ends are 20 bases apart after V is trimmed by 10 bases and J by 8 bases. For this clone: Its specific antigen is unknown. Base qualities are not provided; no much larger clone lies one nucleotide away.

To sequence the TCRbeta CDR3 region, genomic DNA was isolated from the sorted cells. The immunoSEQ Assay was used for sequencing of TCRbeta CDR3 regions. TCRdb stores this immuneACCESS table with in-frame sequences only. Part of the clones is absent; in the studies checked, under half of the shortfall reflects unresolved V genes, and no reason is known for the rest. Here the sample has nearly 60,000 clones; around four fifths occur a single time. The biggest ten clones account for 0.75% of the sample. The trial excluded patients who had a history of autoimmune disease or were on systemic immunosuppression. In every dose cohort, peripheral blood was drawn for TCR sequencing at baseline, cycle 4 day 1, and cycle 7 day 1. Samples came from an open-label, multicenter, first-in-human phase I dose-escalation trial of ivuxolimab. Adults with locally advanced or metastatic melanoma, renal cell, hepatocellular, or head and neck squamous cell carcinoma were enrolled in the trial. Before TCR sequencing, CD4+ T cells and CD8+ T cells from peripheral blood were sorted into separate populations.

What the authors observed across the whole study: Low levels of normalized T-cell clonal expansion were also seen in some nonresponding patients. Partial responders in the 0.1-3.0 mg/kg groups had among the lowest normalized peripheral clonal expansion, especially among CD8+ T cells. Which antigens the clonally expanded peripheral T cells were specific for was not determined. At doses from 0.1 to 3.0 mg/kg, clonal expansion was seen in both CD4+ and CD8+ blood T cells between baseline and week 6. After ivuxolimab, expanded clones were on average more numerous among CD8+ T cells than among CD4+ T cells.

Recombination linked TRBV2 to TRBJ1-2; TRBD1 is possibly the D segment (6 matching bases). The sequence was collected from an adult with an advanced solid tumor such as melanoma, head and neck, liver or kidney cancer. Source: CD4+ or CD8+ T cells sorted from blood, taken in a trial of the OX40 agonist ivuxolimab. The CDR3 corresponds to CATSTLGANGYTF. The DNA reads TGTGCCACCTCCACATTGGGGGCGAACGGCTACACCTTC.